What follows are 21 T cell receptor beta chains derived from one specimen sequenced in a study of T-cell memory formation after mild COVID-19. Using its own MiXCR run on the 5' RACE reads, TCRdb lists one record per CDR3 protein. This repertoire shows 250,000 to 300,000 distinct CDR3 sequences, 8% to 10% found once; its top ten account for about 20%. Sequencing was carried out using PBMCs or a T cell subset sorted from them (not recorded which). The receptor source for this set is a man aged 18 to 30 who had mild COVID-19 (a few samples of this study predate the infection). Cell type and time point are not known.

This clonotype appeared a few times. The chain employs TRBV7-9 and TRBJ2-2, with TRBD2 as a possible D gene (5 bases). V gave up 3 bases and J gave up 9 bases, with 14 bases separating them. Germline V gives CDR1 SEHNR, CDR2 FQNEAQ (reference sequence). The CDR3 has 14 amino acids. This CDR3 reads CASSLGDFEWELFF. As DNA, the CDR3 is TGTGCCAGCAGCTTGGGAGATTTTGAGTGGGAGCTGTTTTTT.

The rearrangement links TRBV5-1 to TRBJ2-2; TRBD2 might be the D (6 bases). This CDR3 region has 18 residues. The germline V and J ends were trimmed by 3 bases and 0 bases, with 18 bases remaining between them. CDR1 and CDR2 from the germline V gene are SGHRS and YFSETQ. In DNA form, the CDR3 reads TGCGCCAGCAGCTCTCTCTTTCCGGGGGAGGCGAACACCGGGGAGCTGTTTTTT. Encoded protein: CASSSLFPGEANTGELFF.

A few counts support this clonotype. The V gene is TRBV7-9, the J gene TRBJ2-7; TRBD1 aligns across 7 bases. CDR3 length: 13 residues. The germline CDR1 and CDR2 sequences are SEHNR and FQNEAQ (reference sequence). J lost 0 bases, V lost 7 bases, and 3 bases had no gene match. The CDR3 spells CASMDRSSYEQYV. The CDR3 DNA follows: TGTGCCAGCATGGACAGGTCCTCCTACGAGCAGTACGTC.

The V and J genes are TRBV3-1 and TRBJ2-5; TRBD1 might be the D (5 bases). This CDR3 has 16 amino acids. Trimming took off 4 bases at V and 5 bases at J, with 20 bases between the two ends. Germline V lookup: CDR1 LGHDT, CDR2 YNNKEL (reference sequence). The CDR3 loop reads CASSLGMVRSGETQYF. In nucleotides, the CDR3 is TGTGCCAGCAGCCTCGGTATGGTGAGATCAGGGGAGACCCAGTACTTC.

The CDR3, as DNA: TGTGCCAGCAGAAGAGCAGCGGCGAACACCGGGGAGCTGTTTTTT. Encoded protein: CASRRAAANTGELFF. The genes are TRBV6-1 and TRBJ2-2; D perhaps matches TRBD2 (5 bases). This CDR3 is 15 amino acids long. V lost 6 bases to trimming and J lost 0 bases, with 11 bases between them. Germline CDR1 reads MNHNS; CDR2 reads SASEGT.

In this sample, this clonotype turned up many times. The CDR3 DNA reads TGTGCCATCAGTGAGGCGACAGGGGGCTCTCTATACGAGCAGTACGTC. This encodes CAISEATGGSLYEQYV. The rearrangement joins TRBV10-3 to TRBJ2-7; TRBD1 matches 10 bases. The CDR3 covers 16 residues. CDR1 is ENHRY and CDR2 is SYGVKD in the germline V gene. Unmatched junction bases numbered 8, after V lost 2 bases and J lost 4 bases.

This clonotype was seen a few times. The chain links TRBV5-6 to TRBJ1-2; the D is unclear. The V end lost 4 bases, the J end lost 5 bases, and 18 bases lay between the germline ends. This CDR3 has 15 amino acids. The germline gives CDR1 SGHDT, CDR2 YYEEEE. The CDR3: CASSQPGPIPYGYTF. CDR3 sequence (DNA): TGTGCCAGCAGCCAGCCGGGCCCCATCCCTTATGGCTACACCTTC.

This clonotype has at least ten counts. This chain uses TRBV4-3 with TRBJ2-3; TRBD2 agrees at 7 bases. With 0 bases clipped from V and 1 base from J, the junction kept 4 bases outside the gene matches. CDR1 is LGHNA and CDR2 is YSLEER in the germline V gene. This CDR3 region has 16 residues. DNA for the CDR3: TGCGCCAGCAGCCAAGAATGGAGCGGGGGCACAGATACGCAGTATTTT. It encodes CASSQEWSGGTDTQYF.

This clonotype came up a few times. The chain links TRBV29-1 to TRBJ2-3, with TRBD2 matching 13 bases. The V segment lost 1 base and the J segment 4 bases; nucleotides outside the gene matches: 5. Germline assignment: CDR1 SQVTM and CDR2 ANQGSEA. The CDR3 runs to 16 residues. CDR3 nucleotide sequence: TGCAGCGTTGAAGGGGGACTAGCGGGGACCTCAGATACGCAGTATTTT. Encoded protein: CSVEGGLAGTSDTQYF.

In this sample, this clonotype turned up a few times. The chain employs TRBV5-1 and TRBJ1-1; 8 bases map to TRBD1. Losses at the gene ends were 0 bases for V and 5 bases for J; bases not matched to a gene: 6. This CDR3 region has 15 residues. CDR1 and CDR2 from the germline V gene are SGHRS and YFSETQ. The CDR3 nucleotides are TGCGCCAGCAGCTTGGCGGACAGGGACGTGACTGAAGCTTTCTTT. This encodes CASSLADRDVTEAFF.

The V call is TRBV2, the J call TRBJ1-2; no clear D. Trimming left V 1 base short and J 1 base short, with 7 bases between. The length of the CDR3 is 14 residues. Germline values: CDR1 SNHLY, CDR2 FYNNEI. Written as DNA, the CDR3 is TGTGCCAGCAGTGAAGGGGTACTTAACTATGGCTACACCTTC. Protein: CASSEGVLNYGYTF.

Only a few counts were recorded for this clonotype. The J gene is TRBJ1-1, the V gene TRBV7-3, with a tentative D call TRBD1 (5 bases). The CDR3 is 14 amino acids. With 2 bases removed from V and 4 bases from J, the gap between germline ends came to 11 bases. Germline CDR1 and CDR2: SGHTA and FQGTGA. CDR3 nucleotide sequence: TGTGCCAGCAGCTTAGGACAAAGGGGCACTGAAGCTTTCTTT. Amino acids: CASSLGQRGTEAFF.

This clonotype was counted only a few times. The chain has TRBV7-2 and TRBJ1-2; D might be TRBD1 (5 bases). Germline CDR1 and CDR2: SGHTA and FQGNSA. Trimming shortened V by 7 bases and J by 4 bases, and 22 bases separated the two germline ends. This CDR3 has 16 amino acids. CDR3 in DNA: TGTGCCAGCACGATCGGGGCCGCTGCCCTGTCCTATGGCTACACCTTC. Its protein product is CASTIGAAALSYGYTF.

This chain joins TRBV12-3 or TRBV12-4 and TRBJ2-1; weak D call: TRBD1 (5 bases). Trimming took off 1 base at V and 4 bases at J, with 17 bases between the two ends. The CDR3 is 17 amino acids. CDR3 protein: CASSLDTSWGAYNEQFF. The CDR3 DNA sequence: TGTGCCAGCAGTTTAGATACGAGTTGGGGCGCGTACAATGAGCAGTTCTTC.

This clonotype was picked up many times. The chain is built from TRBV6-5 and TRBJ2-5, with 14 positions matching TRBD2. The CDR3 covers 17 residues. Per germline, CDR1 MNHEY and CDR2 SVGAGI. V lost 6 bases and J lost 5; bases outside the gene matches: 11. The chain's CDR3 is CASSMTSGGAVGETQYF. DNA of the CDR3: TGTGCCAGCAGCATGACTAGCGGGGGGGCAGTGGGTGAGACCCAGTACTTC.

A few counts support this clonotype. The genes are TRBV20-1 and TRBJ2-4; TRBD1 matches at 7 bases. This CDR3 region has 14 residues. The V gene end was trimmed by 5 bases and the J gene end by 5 bases; junction bases not matched to a gene: 9. Germline V gene sequence: CDR1 DFQATT, CDR2 SNEGSKA (reference sequence). CDR3 nucleotide sequence: TGCAGTGCTCGTTCCGGGACAGTACAAAACATTCAGTACTTC. This sequence encodes CSARSGTVQNIQYF.

The gene calls are TRBV29-1 and TRBJ2-6; a possible D gene is TRBD1 (6 bases). The CDR3 covers 18 residues. Germline assignment: CDR1 SQVTM and CDR2 ANQGSEA. The V end lost 0 bases, the J end lost 2 bases, and 17 bases lay between the germline ends. The CDR3 loop reads CSVEERRTGQPGANVLTF. CDR3 in DNA: TGCAGCGTTGAAGAGAGGCGAACAGGGCAGCCTGGGGCCAACGTCCTGACTTTC.

This clonotype came up many times. The V and J genes are TRBV12-3 or TRBV12-4 and TRBJ2-5; tentatively, D is TRBD1 (5 bases). The CDR3 consists of 13 residues. V lost 0 bases, J lost 9 bases, and 11 bases lay in between. CDR3 sequence reads: CASSLAVEGAQYF. CDR3 bases: TGTGCCAGCAGTTTAGCGGTCGAAGGGGCCCAGTACTTC.

The rearrangement joins TRBV3-1 to TRBJ1-1; D remains unclear. Trimming pared 3 bases from V and 3 bases from J, leaving 11 bases between. The CDR3 consists of 14 residues. Germline CDR1 LGHDT, CDR2 YNNKEL (reference sequence). The CDR3 reads CASSQRKRDTEAFF. The CDR3 DNA reads TGTGCCAGCAGCCAGAGGAAGAGGGACACTGAAGCTTTCTTT.

This clonotype has a count of ten or more. CDR3 sequence: CSATGGHQNIQYF. CDR3 bases: TGCAGTGCCACAGGGGGCCACCAAAACATTCAGTACTTC. The genes are TRBV20-1 and TRBJ2-4; 9 positions match TRBD1. CDR3 length: 13 amino acids. V lost 6 bases, J lost 5 bases, and 5 bases stayed unmatched. Germline CDR1 and CDR2: DFQATT and SNEGSKA (reference sequence).

This clonotype was observed a handful of times. The CDR3 reads CASSLSWTGSTNEKLFF. The CDR3 DNA reads TGTGCCAGCAGTTTATCCTGGACAGGCTCAACTAATGAAAAACTGTTTTTT. The chain joins TRBV28 to TRBJ1-4; 7 bases map to TRBD1. This CDR3 has 17 residues. The germline gives CDR1 MDHEN, CDR2 SYDVKM. The J segment lost 0 bases and the V segment lost 1 base, leaving 5 bases of the junction unmatched.